What follows describes a single TCR beta chain. What this receptor recognizes is not known. There are no base qualities to consult, and no much larger clone falls within one base. Including the terminal cysteine and phenylalanine, the CDR3 comprises 13 residues. The DNA shown is the 39-base CDR3, in frame from base 1. At the junction V is shortened by 6 bases and J by 1 base, with 9 bases in between. The sample is drawn from a study of blood T cell repertoires in COVID-19 (dated by TCRdb to about 2020). Study-level background: Samples from collaborators originated in the United States, Italy and Spain and spanned both the acute and convalescent phases of COVID-19. The prospective study material was composed of cDNA or gDNA derived from T cells, B-cell-depleted T cells, or PBMCs. Deeply sampled blood TCRbeta repertoires from subjects exposed to, actively infected with, or recovered from COVID-19 were included in the dataset. A freely available public database, intended as a resource for researchers studying the immune response to SARS-CoV-2, is where the repertoires were released. Samples were obtained from the ongoing ImmuneRACE study (first 160 participants) and from over a thousand subjects provided by 6 global collaborators. Sample metadata almost always included a de-identified subject ID, COVID-19 status, age in years and sex. Where available, HLA class I and class II types were taken from metadata supplied by the sample provider and were not determined by assay-based typing.

The paper's findings and limits, for the study overall: Clinical and demographic metadata were provided uncurated, with the amount varying by source and participant.

In the prospective study, participants were about 18 to 89 years old, resided in fewer than 25 geographic areas of the United States, and were enrolled through a virtual design. In the prospective study, participants were assigned to cohorts based on the clinical history participants reported in a screening survey and a study questionnaire. Recovered participants in ImmuneRACE Cohort 3 were defined as having two consecutive negative NP/OP PCR tests, clearance from a healthcare professional, or resolution of symptoms. Mobile phlebotomists in the prospective study collected whole blood, serum and a nasopharyngeal or oropharyngeal swab from every participant. Over a 2-month period, participants in the prospective study had the option of providing additional blood draws and questionnaires. Blood samples from the prospective study were shipped frozen or at room temperature prior to DNA extraction. TCRbeta CDR3 regions were amplified from genomic DNA using the immunoSEQ Assay, a bias-controlled multiplex PCR. The paper's processing steps were these. The number of nucleated cells in each sample was estimated by amplification of reference gene primers within the assay. To quantify the absolute abundance of each unique TCRbeta CDR3 rearrangement, sequence reads were collapsed and filtered. Productive Simpson clonality was computed per sample as the square root of Simpson's diversity index over productive rearrangements. The source is immuneACCESS, and TCRdb retained only in-frame sequences with V and J called. Part of the clones is not carried over; for the studies checked, unresolved V genes explain less than half of this, and the remainder is unexplained. Clone size and the V and J calls come from that table; the DNA yielded D and trimming. Within this sample are a few hundred thousand clones, with about 87% of them counted one time only. The leading ten clones occupy about 3% of the sample.

This sequence was found in a woman aged 45-60 years who had recovered from COVID-19. Input material: PBMCs or T cells enriched from blood (not recorded which). The receptor chain draws on TRBV12-3 or TRBV12-4 and TRBJ1-1, with the D gene not confidently named. The encoded CDR3 is CASSNNRNTEAFF. The nucleotides read TGTGCCAGCAGCAACAACAGGAACACTGAAGCTTTCTTT.